A single sample gave rise to the 30 T cell receptor beta chains below, sequenced in a study of neurological immune-mediated disorders (dated by TCRdb to the late 2010s). Libraries were prepared through 5' RACE. Data came from an Illumina HiSeq 2500. TCRdb trimmed the raw reads at Q25, called clones with MiXCR and kept productive beta chains. One record per CDR3 amino acid sequence lists the most common genes and DNA. The sample table shows 57,000 or so distinct CDR3 sequences, and roughly 11% are seen once. The ten largest clones capture approximately 1.8% of the sample. The sample comprised PBMCs. The source is a man aged 60 to 75 in good health.

This clonotype was detected many times. This chain uses TRBV9 with TRBJ1-1; D is uncertain. This CDR3 region has 20 residues. The germline CDR1 and CDR2 sequences are SGDLS and YYNGEE. V was shortened by 0 bases and J by 1 base, with 25 bases between the two germline ends. The CDR3 bases are TGTGCCAGCAGCGTAGGTGGATCAGGCCAGGTACCTTTTCCGAACACTGAAGCTTTCTTT. Amino acid sequence: CASSVGGSGQVPFPNTEAFF.

The table lists this clonotype with many counts. The chain carries TRBV14 and TRBJ2-7; 9 bases align to TRBD1. The CDR3 has 17 residues. The germline gives CDR1 SGHDN, CDR2 FVKESK. The trim removed 3 bases at V and 0 bases at J, leaving 9 bases unmatched. CDR3 residues: CASSHDRDRAPSYEQYF. The CDR3 nucleotides are TGTGCCAGCAGCCACGACCGGGACAGGGCCCCCTCCTACGAGCAGTACTTC. The full variable domain, with the rest looked up from reference TRBV14 and TRBJ2-7, is EAGVTQFPSHSVIEKGQTVTLRCDPISGHDNLYWYRRVMGKEIKFLLHFVKESKQDESGMPNNRFLAERTGGTYSTLKVQPAELEDSGVYFCASSHDRDRAPSYEQYFGPGTRLTVT.

This clonotype has ten or more counts. The chain links TRBV5-1 to TRBJ2-2; D might be TRBD2 (5 bases). This CDR3 has 15 amino acids. Trimming left V 2 bases short and J 4 bases short, with 12 bases between. The germline gives CDR1 SGHRS, CDR2 YFSETQ. The CDR3 bases are TGCGCCAGCAGCTTAAGGGAGCTTTCCACCGGGGAGCTGTTTTTT. This encodes CASSLRELSTGELFF.

This clonotype was counted at least ten times. The chain combines TRBV29-1 with TRBJ2-5, with D perhaps matching TRBD2 (7 bases). This CDR3 has 13 residues. The germline gives CDR1 SQVTM, CDR2 ANQGSEA. Trimming pared 7 bases from V and 5 bases from J, leaving 17 bases between. CDR3 sequence: CSAVTRGAETQYF. CDR3 nucleotides: TGCAGCGCGGTAACCCGGGGGGCTGAGACCCAGTACTTC.

V gene TRBV7-2 combines with J gene TRBJ1-3; 7 nucleotides align to TRBD1. Germline V CDR1 and CDR2: SGHTA, FQGNSA. J gave up 4 bases and V 6 bases, and 9 bases lay outside the gene matches. The CDR3 is 15 residues long. CDR3 DNA sequence: TGTGCCAGCAGAACTCAACAGGGGTACGGAAACACCATATATTTT. Protein: CASRTQQGYGNTIYF.

This clonotype has ten or more counts. The CDR3 is CASSWGTAFMNTEAFF. The CDR3 region has the DNA TGCGCCAGCAGCTGGGGGACCGCTTTTATGAACACTGAAGCTTTCTTT. The genes are TRBV5-1 and TRBJ1-1; D is perhaps TRBD1 (5 bases). This CDR3 spans 16 amino acids. Trimming removed 3 bases from V and 0 bases from J, with 15 bases in between. Germline CDR1 is SGHRS and CDR2 is YFSETQ. Combining the CDR3 with reference TRBV5-1 and TRBJ1-1 gives the whole variable domain KAGVTQTPRYLIKTRGQQVTLSCSPISGHRSVSWYQQTPGQGLQFLFEYFSETQRNKGNFPGRFSGRQFSNSRSEMNVSTLELGDSALYLCASSWGTAFMNTEAFFGQGTRLTVV.

This clonotype was counted a few times. The rearrangement links TRBV2 to TRBJ1-5, with D maybe TRBD1 (5 bases). Germline CDR1 SNHLY, CDR2 FYNNEI. Trimming shortened V by 7 bases and J by 4 bases, and 8 bases separated the two germline ends. The CDR3 contains 12 residues. This chain's CDR3 is CASTPGNQPQHF. The CDR3 DNA follows: TGTGCCAGCACCCCAGGGAATCAGCCCCAGCATTTT.

This clonotype has more than one count but fewer than ten. The chain is built from TRBV7-6 and TRBJ2-7, with 7 bases that match TRBD1. CDR1 is SGHVS, CDR2 FNYEAQ, per germline. V was pared by 1 base and J by 1 base, with 7 bases of the junction left unmatched. This CDR3 is built from 16 residues. The CDR3 DNA reads TGTGCCAGCAGCTTAGGCAGCGCAGGGGGATCCTACGAGCAGTACTTC. Translation gives CASSLGSAGGSYEQYF. The full variable domain, its missing parts supplied by reference TRBV7-6 and TRBJ2-7, is GAGVSQSPRYKVTKRGQDVALRCDPISGHVSLYWYRQALGQGPEFLTYFNYEAQQDKSGLPNDRFSAERPEGSISTLTIQRTEQRDSAMYRCASSLGSAGGSYEQYFGPGTRLTVT.

This clonotype was counted ten times or more. The V and J genes are TRBV3-1 and TRBJ2-1; D not resolved. Per the germline V gene, CDR1 is LGHDT and CDR2 is YNNKEL (reference sequence). The V gene lost 0 bases and the J gene lost 5 bases, with 5 bases spanning the gap. The CDR3 extends over 13 amino acids. The CDR3 protein is CASSQDGHNEQFF. DNA for the CDR3: TGTGCCAGCAGCCAAGACGGACACAATGAGCAGTTCTTC.

This clonotype occurred many times. V gene TRBV6-5 combines with J gene TRBJ2-7; TRBD2 might be the D (5 bases). V was clipped by 6 bases and J by 5 bases, with 26 bases between them. Germline V gives CDR1 MNHEY, CDR2 SVGAGI. This CDR3 comprises 17 residues. CDR3 nucleotide sequence: TGTGCCAGCAGCCTAATTCTCCCTCGGACCCACGGGAACGAGCAGTACTTC. Protein sequence: CASSLILPRTHGNEQYF.

In its sample, this clonotype was seen many times. CDR3 coding DNA: TGTGCCAGCAGTTCTGACAGGGAGGCGGGCTCACCCCTCCACTTT. Protein product: CASSSDREAGSPLHF. This chain connects TRBV6-2 or TRBV6-3 to TRBJ1-6; TRBD1 agrees at 7 bases. CDR3 length equals 15 residues. CDR1 and CDR2 (germline): MNHEY, SVGEGT. The ends lost 4 bases at V and 10 bases at J; junction bases unmatched: 10.

This clonotype has ten or more counts. The rearrangement links TRBV20-1 to TRBJ1-2, with 7 bases that match TRBD1. V lost 0 bases and J lost 8; bases outside the gene matches: 9. This CDR3 region has 14 residues. CDR1 and CDR2 (germline): DFQATT, SNEGSKA (reference sequence). CDR3 loop: CSAREWSRTGGYTF. The CDR3, as DNA: TGCAGTGCTAGAGAGTGGAGTAGGACAGGCGGCTACACCTTC.

This clonotype appeared many times. The chain links TRBV15 to TRBJ1-4; D unclear. The CDR3 totals 18 residues. V gave up 4 bases and J gave up 0 bases, with 18 bases separating them. CDR1 LNHNV and CDR2 YYDKDF come from the germline V gene (reference sequence). The DNA of the CDR3 is TGTGCCACCAGCACCACCCGGCCAGCAGTTGCAACTAATGAAAAACTGTTTTTT. Translating it yields CATSTTRPAVATNEKLFF.

This clonotype was seen many times. The J gene is TRBJ1-1, the V gene TRBV11-2; D might be TRBD1 (6 bases). The CDR3 consists of 11 residues. Trimming pared 1 base from V and 11 bases from J, leaving 8 bases between. Germline V gene lookup returns CDR1 SGHAT and CDR2 FQNNGV. CDR3 bases: TGTGCCAGCAGCTTAGGAGGGGGGGCTTTCTTT. This translates into CASSLGGGAFF.

The table lists this clonotype with many counts. The rearrangement uses TRBV7-2 and TRBJ1-1; D unresolved. CDR1 and CDR2 from the germline V gene are SGHTA and FQGNSA. Trimming stripped 2 bases from V and 5 bases from J, with 9 bases between. The CDR3 length is 13 residues. CDR3 in amino acids: CASSLRGRTEAFF. CDR3 nucleotide sequence: TGTGCCAGCAGCTTACGGGGAAGGACTGAAGCTTTCTTT.

This clonotype was picked up many times. The chain is built from TRBV6-5 and TRBJ1-2; 7 bases are shared with TRBD1. This CDR3 has 16 residues. Germline V gene data show CDR1 as MNHEY and CDR2 as SVGAGI. Trimming cost V 6 bases and J 0 bases; bases outside gene matches: 10. CDR3 DNA sequence: TGTGCCAGCAGGTCCGCCGGGACAGAAGCTAACTATGGCTACACCTTC. It encodes CASRSAGTEANYGYTF.

This clonotype was counted ten times or more. The chain uses TRBV6-5 and TRBJ2-2; TRBD1 agrees at 9 bases. Germline V gene sequence: CDR1 MNHEY, CDR2 SVGAGI. V lost 6 bases to trimming and J lost 1 base; unmatched junction nucleotides: 0. CDR3 length equals 14 residues. The CDR3 loop reads CASRGQGNTGELFF. In nucleotides, the CDR3 is TGTGCCAGCAGGGGACAGGGGAACACCGGGGAGCTGTTTTTT.

This clonotype was observed many times. This may stem from a read error, because a much larger clone lies one nucleotide away. The rearrangement joins TRBV4-1 to TRBJ1-1; 10 bases agree with TRBD1. CDR1 is MGHRA, CDR2 YSYEKL, per germline. This CDR3 contains 16 residues. Here the CDR3 DNA reads TGCGCCAGCAGCCTGCGGGACAGGGGAACGAACACTAAAGCTTTCTTT. Residues: CASSLRDRGTNTKAFF.

This clonotype was picked up many times. The rearrangement uses TRBV20-1 and TRBJ1-1; D remains unclear. CDR3 length: 14 amino acids. Germline CDR1 is DFQATT and CDR2 is SNEGSKA (reference sequence). V lost 5 bases, J lost 6 bases, and 19 bases lay in between. The CDR3 DNA is TGCAGTGCTCGCAGCCTGGGAAGCTACGCTGAAGCTTTCTTT. Amino acids: CSARSLGSYAEAFF.

About this clonotype: One base away lies a much larger clone, so this may be a sequencing read error. The chain has TRBV20-1 and TRBJ1-1; D possibly corresponds to TRBD1 (5 bases). The CDR3 consists of 12 residues. Germline assignment: CDR1 DFQATT and CDR2 SNEGSKA (reference sequence). The CDR3 DNA follows: TGCAGTGCGACCCCAACAGGCACTGAAGATTTCTTT. Translation gives CSATPTGTEDFF.

This clonotype was counted many times. This chain connects TRBV5-1 to TRBJ1-4; weak D call: TRBD1 (5 bases). Trimming cost V 1 base and J 5 bases, with 12 bases left between them. CDR1 and CDR2 (germline): SGHRS, YFSETQ. The CDR3 sequence is 15 residues long. DNA for the CDR3: TGCGCCAGCAGCTTGACGGCGGGGCTGAATGAAAAACTGTTTTTT. Its protein is CASSLTAGLNEKLFF.

This clonotype appeared many times. J is TRBJ2-2 and V is TRBV7-2; either TRBD1 or TRBD2 may supply D (6 bases each). Germline CDR1 and CDR2: SGHTA and FQGNSA. V lost 5 bases to trimming and J lost 4 bases, with 14 bases between them. CDR3 size: 15 residues. Written as DNA, the CDR3 is TGTGCCAGCAGCCCTTCGGGGGCCCGCACCGGGGAGCTGTTTTTT. Amino acid sequence: CASSPSGARTGELFF.

This clonotype was observed many times. This chain connects TRBV7-9 to TRBJ1-5; D is uncertain. V lost 3 bases and J 11 bases, leaving 14 bases between the germline ends. The germline gives CDR1 SEHNR, CDR2 FQNEAQ (reference sequence). The CDR3 loop spans 13 amino acids. The CDR3 nucleotides are TGTGCCAGCAGCTTTAGTGATATAGGTACCCAGCATTTT. As protein: CASSFSDIGTQHF.

This clonotype was recorded a few times. CDR3 residues: CAIGPGQGLYEQYF. CDR3 coding DNA: TGTGCCATCGGACCGGGACAGGGTCTCTACGAGCAGTACTTC. The chain combines TRBV10-3 with TRBJ2-7, with 9 bases fitting TRBD1. Germline CDR1 ENHRY, CDR2 SYGVKD. J lost 3 bases, V lost 8 bases, and 8 bases had no gene match. The CDR3 is 14 amino acids.

This clonotype was counted at least ten times. This chain connects TRBV5-1 to TRBJ1-2, with 7 bases fitting TRBD1. The length of the CDR3 is 14 residues. Germline-derived CDR1 and CDR2 are SGHRS and YFSETQ. The V segment lost 4 bases and the J segment 7 bases; nucleotides outside the gene matches: 10. CDR3 bases: TGCGCCAGCAGCCCGGGACAGACCTTCGGTGGCTACACCTTC. Residues: CASSPGQTFGGYTF.

This clonotype was found many times. This chain joins TRBV7-2 and TRBJ2-3, with D perhaps TRBD2 (5 bases). The CDR3 is made up of 15 amino acids. Trimming pared 2 bases from V and 2 bases from J, leaving 11 bases between. Germline assignment: CDR1 SGHTA and CDR2 FQGNSA. CDR3 sequence: CASSLSGVTTDTQYF. CDR3 bases: TGTGCCAGCAGCTTAAGCGGCGTCACCACAGATACGCAGTATTTT.

This clonotype was found many times. The gene calls are TRBV6-2 or TRBV6-3 and TRBJ2-7; 10 nucleotides agree with TRBD1. The germline gives CDR1 MNHEY, CDR2 SVGEGT. V gave up 4 bases and J gave up 3 bases; unmatched junction bases: 6. This CDR3 is built from 15 residues. The CDR3 DNA follows: TGTGCCAGCAGTTCCGGGACAGGGGTATACTACGAGCAGTACTTC. Its protein is CASSSGTGVYYEQYF.

This clonotype was counted at least ten times. The chain couples TRBV27 to TRBJ2-7; D not certain. This CDR3 is built from 13 residues. Germline V CDR1 and CDR2: MNHEY, SMNVEV (reference sequence). Trimming shortened V by 2 bases and J by 2 bases, and 7 bases separated the two germline ends. CDR3 loop: CASSLGPTYEQYF. The CDR3 DNA follows: TGTGCCAGCAGTTTAGGACCGACCTACGAGCAGTACTTC.

The gene calls are TRBV4-1 and TRBJ1-3, with D possibly matching TRBD1 (6 bases). Trimming took 4 bases from V and 3 from J, leaving 7 bases between them. This CDR3 is built from 13 residues. Looked up from germline, CDR1 is MGHRA and CDR2 is YSYEKL. Here the CDR3 DNA reads TGCGCCAGCAGCCCGGGACATGGAAACACCATATATTTT. This gives the protein CASSPGHGNTIYF.

This clonotype was recorded at least ten times. The genes are TRBV7-2 and TRBJ2-2, with 10 bases identical to TRBD2. The CDR3 consists of 15 residues. The V gene end was trimmed by 5 bases and the J gene end by 7 bases; junction bases not matched to a gene: 7. CDR1 is SGHTA and CDR2 is FQGNSA in the germline V gene. The CDR3 loop reads CASSPSGGAFGELFF. The CDR3, as DNA: TGTGCCAGCAGCCCCAGCGGGGGGGCCTTCGGGGAGCTGTTTTTT. The full variable domain, rest sourced from reference TRBV7-2 and TRBJ2-2, is GAGVSQSPSNKVTEKGKDVELRCDPISGHTALYWYRQSLGQGLEFLIYFQGNSAPDKSGLPSDRFSAERTGGSVSTLTIQRTQQEDSAVYLCASSPSGGAFGELFFGEGSRLTVL.